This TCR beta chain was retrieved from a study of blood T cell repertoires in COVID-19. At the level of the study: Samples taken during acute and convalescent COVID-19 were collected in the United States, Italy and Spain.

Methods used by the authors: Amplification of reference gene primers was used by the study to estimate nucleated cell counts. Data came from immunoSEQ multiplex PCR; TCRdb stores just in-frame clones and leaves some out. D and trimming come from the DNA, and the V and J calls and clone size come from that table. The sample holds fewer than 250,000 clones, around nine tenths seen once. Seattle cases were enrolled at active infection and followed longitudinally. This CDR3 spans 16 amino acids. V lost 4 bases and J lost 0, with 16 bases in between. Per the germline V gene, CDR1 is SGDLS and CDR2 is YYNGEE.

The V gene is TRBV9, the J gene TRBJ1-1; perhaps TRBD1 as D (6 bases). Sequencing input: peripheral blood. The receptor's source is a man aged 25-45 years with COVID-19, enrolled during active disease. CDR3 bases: TGTGCCAGCAGCCCCTTTGGAGGACAGATGAACACTGAAGCTTTCTTT. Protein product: CASSPFGGQMNTEAFF.